The entry below describes one T cell receptor beta chain. Participants had their cohort set by participant-reported clinical history. As handled by the study authors: Amplification of reference gene primers provided the estimated nucleated cell counts. TCRdb's table, derived via immunoSEQ multiplex PCR, lists solely in-frame clones and lacks some. Clonal size and the V and J genes are those of that table, whereas D and trimming came from the DNA. In the table there are hundreds of thousands of clones, roughly nine tenths of which are singletons. The data originate from a study of blood T cell repertoires in COVID-19. The specimen sequenced was PBMCs or T cells enriched from blood (not recorded which). This TCR was recovered from a man in his sixties who had recovered from COVID-19.

The DNA for the CDR3 is TGTGCCAGCAGCTTAGTCTGGGGGCCGGAGAACACCGGGGAGCTGTTTTTT. It is translated as CASSLVWGPENTGELFF. The J gene is TRBJ2-2, the V gene TRBV11-3, with D possibly being TRBD1 (6 bases). Per germline, CDR1 SGHNT and CDR2 YENEEA. V lost 1 base and J lost 1, with 13 bases in between. The CDR3 totals 17 residues.